Presented here are 13 T cell receptor beta chains from one specimen sequenced in a study of vaccination effects on CD4 cells after COVID-19. Sequencing used immunoSEQ multiplex PCR; TCRdb keeps in-frame clones, though not all of them. The sample holds nearly 30,000 clones, roughly four fifths seen once. Prior to sequencing, the ViraFEST assay stimulated PBMC with viral peptide pools, which expanded the antigen-specific CD4+ T cells. Subsequent to a culture period of more than 8 days, CD4+ T cells were isolated. Each participant received a vaccine that was either BNT162b2 or mRNA-1273, given as two doses. These receptors lack a known antigen. The sequencing here drew on CD4+ T cells from PBMCs cultured with HCoV-229E spike peptides, taken after COVID-19 vaccination. The receptors derive from a human donor who received a COVID-19 vaccine.

A few counts support this clone. The V call is TRBV5-4, the J call TRBJ2-7, with 7 bases fitting TRBD1. Looked up from germline, CDR1 is SGHNT and CDR2 is YYREEE (reference sequence). The CDR3 extends over 15 amino acids. V lost 0 bases to trimming and J lost 0 bases; unmatched junction nucleotides: 3. The CDR3 DNA reads as TGTGCCAGCAGCTTGGGGGGACAGAACTCCTACGAGCAGTACTTC. Its protein product is CASSLGGQNSYEQYF. Based on the CDR3 plus reference TRBV5-4 and TRBJ2-7, the full variable domain is ETGVTQSPTHLIKTRGQQVTLRCSSQSGHNTVSWYQQALGQGPQFIFQYYREEENGRGNFPPRFSGLQFPNYSSELNVNALELDDSALYLCASSLGGQNSYEQYFGPGTRLTVT.

The chain employs TRBV3-1 (or the pseudogene TRBV3-2) and TRBJ2-3; no firm D call. The CDR3 has 14 amino acids. CDR1 is LGHDT and CDR2 is YNNKEL in the germline V gene (reference sequence). Trimming removed 4 bases from V and 2 bases from J, with 10 bases in between. CDR3: CASSLRSNTDTQYF. In DNA form, the CDR3 reads TGTGCCAGCAGCCTGCGGAGCAACACAGATACGCAGTATTTT.

This clone was detected only once. This chain uses TRBV16 with TRBJ1-5; no firm D call. Germline-derived CDR1 and CDR2 are KGHSY and FQNENV. This CDR3 comprises 14 residues. The germline V and J ends were trimmed by 4 bases and 2 bases, with 9 bases remaining between them. Here the CDR3 DNA reads TGTGCCAGCAGCCGGACGAGGGGCAATCAGCCCCAGCATTTT. Residues: CASSRTRGNQPQHF.

The CDR3 spells CASSSDSTYGYTF. CDR3 DNA: TGTGCCAGCAGTTCGGACAGCACCTATGGCTACACCTTC. The genes are TRBV12-3 or TRBV12-4 and TRBJ1-2; D is perhaps TRBD1 (6 bases). The CDR3 extends over 13 amino acids. V was cut by 4 bases and J by 4 bases, with 10 bases left in between.

The chain employs TRBV9 and TRBJ1-6; TRBD1 agrees at 12 bases. Trimming took 0 bases from V and 12 from J; bases not matched to a gene: 7. The germline V gene encodes CDR1 SGDLS and CDR2 YYNGEE. The CDR3 is made up of 16 amino acids. DNA of the CDR3: TGTGCCAGCAGCGTAGAACCCGGGACAGGGGGCCGACCCCTCCACTTT. This gives the protein CASSVEPGTGGRPLHF.

This clone was observed once. The chain has TRBV12-3 or TRBV12-4 and TRBJ2-3; TRBD2 agrees at 13 bases. This CDR3 has 13 residues. V lost 9 bases to trimming and J lost 7 bases; unmatched junction nucleotides: 4. Here the CDR3 reads CASRLAGGNTQYF. In DNA, the CDR3 is TGTGCCAGTCGACTAGCGGGGGGAAATACGCAGTATTTT.

The J gene is TRBJ1-4, the V gene TRBV2; D is undetermined. Germline V gene data show CDR1 as SNHLY and CDR2 as FYNNEI. This CDR3 region has 13 residues. V was clipped by 6 bases and J by 7 bases, with 12 bases between them. The CDR3 sequence is CASSFTIGEKLFF. Here the CDR3 DNA reads TGTGCCAGCAGCTTTACTATCGGTGAAAAACTGTTTTTT.

This clone appeared a few times. The V gene is TRBV19, the J gene TRBJ2-4, with D hard to call. The germline V and J ends were trimmed by 5 bases and 3 bases, with 11 bases remaining between them. From germline, CDR1 is LNHDA and CDR2 SQIVND (reference sequence). The CDR3 loop spans 14 amino acids. Here the CDR3 DNA reads TGTGCCAGTAGTTCCCTGCAGAGCAAAAACATTCAGTACTTC. Its protein is CASSSLQSKNIQYF.

CDR3 nucleotides: TGTGCCAGCAGTTCCAGGGGAACGAATACCTACGAGCAGTACTTC. This translates into CASSSRGTNTYEQYF. The genes are TRBV27 and TRBJ2-7; a weak D match, TRBD1 (6 bases). Germline CDR1 is MNHEY and CDR2 is SMNVEV (reference sequence). V was clipped by 4 bases and J by 2 bases, with 15 bases between them. This CDR3 has 15 amino acids.

In this sample, this clone turned up a few times. This sequence joins TRBV25-1 and TRBJ2-1; D could derive from TRBD1 or TRBD2 (7 bases each). The CDR3 sequence is 14 residues long. V was trimmed by 4 bases and J by 7 bases, leaving 14 bases between them. Germline lookup yields CDR1 MGHDK and CDR2 SYGVNS. The CDR3 nucleotides read TGTGCCAGCAGTGGGCAGGGGGGGAAGAATGAGCAGTTCTTC. It translates to CASSGQGGKNEQFF.

This rearrangement joins TRBV3-1 (or the pseudogene TRBV3-2) to TRBJ2-7, with D maybe TRBD2 (5 bases). Germline assignment: CDR1 LGHDT and CDR2 YNNKEL (reference sequence). V shed 0 bases and J shed 6 bases, with 9 bases lying between them. The CDR3 length is 13 residues. The CDR3: CASSQEFRGEQYF. CDR3 nucleotides: TGTGCCAGCAGCCAAGAGTTTCGGGGCGAGCAGTACTTC.

This rearrangement joins TRBV9 to TRBJ1-2; TRBD1 might be the D (6 bases). Germline V gene lookup returns CDR1 SGDLS and CDR2 YYNGEE. The CDR3 loop spans 13 amino acids. Trimming left V 3 bases short and J 8 bases short, with 14 bases between. CDR3 sequence reads: CASSGEQGWGYTF. The CDR3 DNA reads TGTGCCAGCAGCGGGGAACAGGGCTGGGGCTACACCTTC.

This chain links TRBV6-5 with TRBJ1-6, with D unresolved. Per germline, CDR1 MNHEY and CDR2 SVGAGI. V lost 6 bases and J lost 10, with 13 bases in between. The CDR3 has 13 residues. The CDR3 DNA follows: TGTGCCAGCAGGATCATGTTTCAATCACCCCTCCACTTT. Residues: CASRIMFQSPLHF.